Below, 10 T cell receptor beta chains from the same sample are listed, as sequenced in a study of blood T cell repertoires in COVID-19. TCRdb's copy holds only in-frame clones and misses some; the assay was immunoSEQ multiplex PCR. The sample carries roughly 150,000 clones, approximately 82% recorded once. Sample: peripheral blood. The source is a man aged 70 or older who had recovered from COVID-19.

In regard to this clone: Other nucleotide sequences in the sample specify the same CDR3. This chain's CDR3 is CASSFGQGQETQYF. For the CDR3, the DNA is TGCGCCAGCAGCTTCGGACAGGGTCAGGAGACCCAGTACTTC. The chain carries TRBV5-1 and TRBJ2-5; 8 bases align to TRBD1. The length of the CDR3 is 14 residues. Germline lookup yields CDR1 SGHRS and CDR2 YFSETQ. V shed 2 bases, J shed 5 bases, and the junction held 5 bases outside the gene matches.

This rearrangement joins TRBV2 to TRBJ2-7; 9 bases are shared with TRBD2. Looked up from germline, CDR1 is SNHLY and CDR2 is FYNNEI. The CDR3 is made up of 14 amino acids. After removal of 7 bases from V and 5 bases from J, the junction contained 9 bases not matched to a gene. The DNA of the CDR3 is TGTGCCAGCACACTGGTACTAGCGGGCAACGAGCAGTACTTC. Its protein product is CASTLVLAGNEQYF.

The chain combines TRBV7-9 with TRBJ2-2, with 11 bases that match TRBD2. Unmatched junction bases numbered 6, after V lost 8 bases and J lost 4 bases. Germline values: CDR1 SEHNR, CDR2 FQNEAQ (reference sequence). The CDR3 loop spans 15 amino acids. Here the CDR3 reads CASHPSGRSTGELFF. The CDR3 DNA reads TGTGCCAGCCATCCTAGCGGGAGGTCCACCGGGGAGCTGTTTTTT.

The sample holds one count of this clone. This chain links TRBV6-6 with TRBJ1-5; D is undetermined. Germline V gives CDR1 MNHNY, CDR2 SVGAGI (reference sequence). The CDR3 totals 13 residues. V gave up 6 bases and J gave up 0 bases, with 6 bases separating them. This CDR3 reads CASRADSNQPQHF. The CDR3 bases are TGTGCCAGCAGGGCAGATAGCAATCAGCCCCAGCATTTT.

The rearrangement uses TRBV14 and TRBJ1-2, with D unclear. V lost 4 bases and J 1 base, leaving 7 bases between the germline ends. This CDR3 comprises 13 residues. Germline V gives CDR1 SGHDN, CDR2 FVKESK. CDR3 bases: TGTGCCAGCAGCCTGGAGGTTAACTATGGCTACACCTTC. This translates into CASSLEVNYGYTF.

This clone was picked up a small number of times. The rearrangement joins TRBV19 to TRBJ2-2; 9 bases map to TRBD1. Germline V gene sequence: CDR1 LNHDA, CDR2 SQIVND (reference sequence). Trimming cost V 7 bases and J 6 bases; bases outside gene matches: 6. This CDR3 is 14 amino acids long. CDR3 in DNA: TGTGCCAGTACCTTCGACAGGGGGGCCGGGGAGCTGTTTTTT. Protein sequence: CASTFDRGAGELFF.

The chain couples TRBV28 to TRBJ2-1; the D gene is possibly TRBD1 (6 bases). The CDR3 sequence is 15 residues long. Germline V gene lookup returns CDR1 MDHEN and CDR2 SYDVKM. V lost 3 bases and J lost 6, with 15 bases in between. CDR3 sequence (DNA): TGTGCCAGCAGTTTTGTCCAGGGGCTCGGCAATGAGCAGTTCTTC. This translates into CASSFVQGLGNEQFF.

This chain joins TRBV21-1 and TRBJ2-5; the table calls TRBD2, which could not be checked here. TRBV21-1 is a pseudogene. The CDR3 consists of 14 residues. The chain's CDR3 is CASSNGLAGETQYF. The CDR3 DNA follows: TGTGCCAGCAGCAACGGACTAGCGGGAGAGACCCAGTACTTC.

This clone was counted between two and nine times. The chain is built from TRBV7-9 and TRBJ2-3; D is perhaps TRBD2 (5 bases). The length of the CDR3 is 15 residues. Germline-derived CDR1 and CDR2 are SEHNR and FQNEAQ (reference sequence). V lost 4 bases to trimming and J lost 4 bases, with 15 bases between them. The CDR3 region is CASSSWRTMADTQYF. CDR3 coding DNA: TGTGCCAGCAGCTCCTGGAGGACCATGGCAGATACGCAGTATTTT.

The chain recombines TRBV28 with TRBJ1-4; 7 bases fit TRBD1. Unmatched junction bases numbered 9, after V lost 4 bases and J lost 7 bases. CDR3 length: 15 residues. CDR1 and CDR2 (germline): MDHEN, SYDVKM. The CDR3 DNA follows: TGTGCCAGCAGTTCTCCCGACAGGGCGAGTGAAAAACTGTTTTTT. This gives the protein CASSSPDRASEKLFF.